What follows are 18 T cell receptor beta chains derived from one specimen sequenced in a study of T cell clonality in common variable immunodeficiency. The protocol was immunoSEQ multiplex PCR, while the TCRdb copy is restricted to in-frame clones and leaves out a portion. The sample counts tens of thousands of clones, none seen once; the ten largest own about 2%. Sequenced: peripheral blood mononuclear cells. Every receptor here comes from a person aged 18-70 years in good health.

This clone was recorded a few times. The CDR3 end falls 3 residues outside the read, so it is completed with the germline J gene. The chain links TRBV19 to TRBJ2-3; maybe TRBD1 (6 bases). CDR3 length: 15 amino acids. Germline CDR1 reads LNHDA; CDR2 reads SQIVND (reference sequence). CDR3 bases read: TGTGCCAGTAGTATAGTAGGACAGTGGGATCAGCCG. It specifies CASSIVGQWDQP. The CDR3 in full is CASSIVGQWDQPQYF.

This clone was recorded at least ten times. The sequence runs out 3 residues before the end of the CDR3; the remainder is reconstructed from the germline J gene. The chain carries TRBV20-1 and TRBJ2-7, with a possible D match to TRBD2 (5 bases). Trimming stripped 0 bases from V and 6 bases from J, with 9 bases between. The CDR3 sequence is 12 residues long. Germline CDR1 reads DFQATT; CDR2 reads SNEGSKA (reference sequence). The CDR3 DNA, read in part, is TGCAGTGCTAGAGATCTGAGGGTCGAG. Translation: CSARDLRVE. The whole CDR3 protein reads CSARDLRVEQYF.

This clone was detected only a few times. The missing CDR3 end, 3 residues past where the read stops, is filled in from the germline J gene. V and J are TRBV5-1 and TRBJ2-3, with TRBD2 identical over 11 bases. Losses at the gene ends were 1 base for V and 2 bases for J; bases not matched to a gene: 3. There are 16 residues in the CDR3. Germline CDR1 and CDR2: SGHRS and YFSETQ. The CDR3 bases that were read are TGCGCCAGCAGCTTGCCGGGACTAGCGGTCACAGATACG. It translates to CASSLPGLAVTDT. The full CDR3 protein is CASSLPGLAVTDTQYF.

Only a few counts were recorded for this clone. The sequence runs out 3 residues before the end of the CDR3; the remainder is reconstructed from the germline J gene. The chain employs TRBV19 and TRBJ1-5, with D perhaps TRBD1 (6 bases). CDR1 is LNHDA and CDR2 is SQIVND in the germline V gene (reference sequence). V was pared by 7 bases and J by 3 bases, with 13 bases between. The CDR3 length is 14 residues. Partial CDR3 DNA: TGTGCCAGTACCATACAGGGCCTCAATCAGCCC. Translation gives CASTIQGLNQP. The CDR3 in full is CASTIQGLNQPQHF.

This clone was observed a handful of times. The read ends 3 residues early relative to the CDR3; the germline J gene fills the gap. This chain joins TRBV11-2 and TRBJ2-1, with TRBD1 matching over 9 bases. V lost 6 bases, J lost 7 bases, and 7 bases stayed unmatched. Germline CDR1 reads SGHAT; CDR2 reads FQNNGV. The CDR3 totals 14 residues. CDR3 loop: CASRVRDRENEQFF. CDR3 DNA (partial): TGTGCCAGCAGAGTCCGGGACAGGGAAAATGAG.

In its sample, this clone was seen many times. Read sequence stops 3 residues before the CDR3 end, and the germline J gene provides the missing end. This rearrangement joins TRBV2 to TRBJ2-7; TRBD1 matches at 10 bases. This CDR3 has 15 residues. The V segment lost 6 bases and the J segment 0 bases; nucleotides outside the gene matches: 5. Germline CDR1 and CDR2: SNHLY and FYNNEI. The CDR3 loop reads CASRRGTGDSYEQYF. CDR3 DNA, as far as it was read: TGTGCCAGCAGACGAGGGACAGGGGACTCCTACGAG.

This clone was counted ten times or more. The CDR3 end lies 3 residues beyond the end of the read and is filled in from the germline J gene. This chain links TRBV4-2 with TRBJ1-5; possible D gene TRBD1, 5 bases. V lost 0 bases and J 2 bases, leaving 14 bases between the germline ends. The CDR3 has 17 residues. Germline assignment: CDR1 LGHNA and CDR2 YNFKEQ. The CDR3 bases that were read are TGTGCCAGCAGCCAAGATAGGGGCCTTGGGGGCAATCAGCCC. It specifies CASSQDRGLGGNQP. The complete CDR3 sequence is CASSQDRGLGGNQPQHF.

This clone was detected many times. CDR3 residues: CSARVSGNTQYF. The part of the CDR3 DNA that was read is TGCAGTGCTAGAGTGTCAGGGAATACG. The genes are TRBV20-1 and TRBJ2-3; D might be TRBD1 (5 bases). Coverage ceases 3 residues before the CDR3 finishes, and the germline J gene fills in the end. The V end was cut by 1 base, the J end by 7 bases, with 9 bases between. In germline, CDR1 is DFQATT, CDR2 SNEGSKA (reference sequence). This CDR3 region has 12 residues.

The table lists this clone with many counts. The CDR3 region is CSATLAGGTLAKNIQYF. The covered CDR3 bases are TGCAGTGCTACGCTAGCGGGGGGGACTCTAGCCAAAAACATT. V and J are TRBV20-1 and TRBJ2-4; TRBD2 matches at 12 bases. The read terminates 3 residues ahead of where the CDR3 ends, so the germline J gene completes it. There are 17 residues in the CDR3. Germline assignment: CDR1 DFQATT and CDR2 SNEGSKA (reference sequence). Trimming removed 4 bases from V and 0 bases from J; junction bases left unmatched: 7.

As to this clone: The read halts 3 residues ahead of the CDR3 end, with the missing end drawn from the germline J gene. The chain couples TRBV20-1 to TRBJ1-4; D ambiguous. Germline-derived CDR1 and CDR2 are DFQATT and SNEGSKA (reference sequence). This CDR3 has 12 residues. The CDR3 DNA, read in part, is TGCAGTGCTTACAGTCCGAATTCACCA. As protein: CSAYSPNSP. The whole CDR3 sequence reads CSAYSPNSPLFF.

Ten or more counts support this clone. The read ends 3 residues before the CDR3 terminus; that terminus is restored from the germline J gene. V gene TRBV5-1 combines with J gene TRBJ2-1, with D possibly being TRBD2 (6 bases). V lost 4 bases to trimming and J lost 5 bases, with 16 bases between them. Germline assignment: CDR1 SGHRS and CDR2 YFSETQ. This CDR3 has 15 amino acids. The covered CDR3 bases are TGCGCCAGCAGCCCTGAAGGAGGGCCTCACAATGAG. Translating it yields CASSPEGGPHNE. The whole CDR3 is CASSPEGGPHNEQFF.

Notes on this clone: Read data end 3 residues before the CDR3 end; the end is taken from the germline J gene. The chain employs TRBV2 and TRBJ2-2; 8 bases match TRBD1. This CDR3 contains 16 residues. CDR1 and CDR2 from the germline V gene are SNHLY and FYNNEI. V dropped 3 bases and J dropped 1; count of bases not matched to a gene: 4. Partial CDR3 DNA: TGTGCCAGCAGTGATTGGACAGGGAGGAACACCGGGGAG. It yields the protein CASSDWTGRNTGE. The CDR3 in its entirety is CASSDWTGRNTGELFF.

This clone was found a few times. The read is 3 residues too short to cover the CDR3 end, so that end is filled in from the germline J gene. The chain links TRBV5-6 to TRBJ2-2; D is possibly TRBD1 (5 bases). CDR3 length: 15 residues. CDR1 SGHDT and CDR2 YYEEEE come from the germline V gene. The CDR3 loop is CASSLDKSGANVLFF. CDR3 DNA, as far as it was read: TGTGCCAGCAGCCTGGATAAGAGTGGGGCCAACGTG.

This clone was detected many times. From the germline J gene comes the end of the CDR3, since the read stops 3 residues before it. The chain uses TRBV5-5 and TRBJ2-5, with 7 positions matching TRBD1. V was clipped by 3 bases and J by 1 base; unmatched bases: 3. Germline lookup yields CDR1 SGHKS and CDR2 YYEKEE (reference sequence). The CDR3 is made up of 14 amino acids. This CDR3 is CASSWGQPQETQYF. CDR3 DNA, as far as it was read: TGTGCCAGCAGCTGGGGACAGCCCCAAGAGACC.

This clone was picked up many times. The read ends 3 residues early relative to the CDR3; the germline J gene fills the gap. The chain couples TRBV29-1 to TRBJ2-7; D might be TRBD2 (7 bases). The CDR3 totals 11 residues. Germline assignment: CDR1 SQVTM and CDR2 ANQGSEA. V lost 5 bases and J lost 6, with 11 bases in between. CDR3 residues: CSVFRGGEQYF. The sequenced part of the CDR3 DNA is TGCAGCGTTTTTAGGGGGGGCGAG.

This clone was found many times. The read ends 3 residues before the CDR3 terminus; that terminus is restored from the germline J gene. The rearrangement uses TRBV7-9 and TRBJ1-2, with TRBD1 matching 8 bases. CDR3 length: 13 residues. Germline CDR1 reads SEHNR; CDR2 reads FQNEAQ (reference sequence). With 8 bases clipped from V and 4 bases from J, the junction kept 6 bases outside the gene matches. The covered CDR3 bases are TGTGCCAGCCGCCAGGGGGCATTCTATGGC. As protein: CASRQGAFYG. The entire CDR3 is CASRQGAFYGYTF. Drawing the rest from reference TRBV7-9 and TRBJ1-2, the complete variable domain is DTGVSQNPRHKITKRGQNVTFRCDPISEHNRLYWYRQTLGQGPEFLTYFQNEAQLEKSRLLSDRFSAERPKGSFSTLEIQRTEQGDSAMYLCASRQGAFYGYTFGSGTRLTVV.

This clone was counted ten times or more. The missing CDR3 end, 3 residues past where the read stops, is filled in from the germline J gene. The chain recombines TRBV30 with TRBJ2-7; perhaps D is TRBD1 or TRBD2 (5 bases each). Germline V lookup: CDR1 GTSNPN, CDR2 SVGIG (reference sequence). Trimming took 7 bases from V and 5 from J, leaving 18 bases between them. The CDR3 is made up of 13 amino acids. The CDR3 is CAYQTEGIDEQYF. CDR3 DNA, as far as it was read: TGTGCCTACCAGACAGAGGGAATTGACGAG.

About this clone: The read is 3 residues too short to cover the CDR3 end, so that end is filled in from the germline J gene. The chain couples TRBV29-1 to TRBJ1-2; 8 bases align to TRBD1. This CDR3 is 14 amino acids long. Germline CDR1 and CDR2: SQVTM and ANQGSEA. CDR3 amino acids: CSVAFPGGADDYTF. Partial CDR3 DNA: TGCAGCGTTGCATTTCCAGGGGGCGCGGACGAC.